These 18 T cell receptor beta chains originate from one sample sequenced in a study of immune evolution from preneoplasia to lung adenocarcinoma. Data came from immunoSEQ multiplex PCR; TCRdb stores just in-frame clones and leaves some out. Here the sample spans roughly 4,100 clones, 65% to 90% being singletons. Sequences were obtained from FFPE minimally invasive lung adenocarcinoma tissue. The receptors here all came from a person between 60 and 69 years old with lung adenocarcinoma.

This clone occurred a few times. This chain links TRBV11-3 with TRBJ2-5, with 8 nucleotides matching TRBD2. CDR3 length: 14 amino acids. The ends lost 4 bases at V and 5 bases at J; junction bases unmatched: 6. Germline V gene data show CDR1 as SGHNT and CDR2 as YENEEA. CDR3 region: CASSSGRDLETQYF. In DNA form, the CDR3 reads TGTGCCAGCAGCTCCGGGAGGGATTTGGAGACCCAGTACTTC.

The chain couples TRBV2 to TRBJ2-3; possible D gene TRBD1, 5 bases. The germline CDR1 and CDR2 sequences are SNHLY and FYNNEI. The CDR3 is 16 residues long. Trimming cost V 3 bases and J 1 base, with 14 bases left between them. As DNA, the CDR3 is TGTGCCAGCAGTGACCTCCCCGGCAGGGGCACAGATACGCAGTATTTT. Protein product: CASSDLPGRGTDTQYF.

CDR3 protein: CSYTSGGGNQPQHF. The CDR3 DNA reads TGCAGCTATACGTCCGGGGGCGGCAATCAGCCCCAGCATTTT. The chain is built from TRBV29-1 and TRBJ1-5, with D possibly being TRBD1 (6 bases). Germline V CDR1 and CDR2: SQVTM, ANQGSEA. The CDR3 loop spans 14 amino acids. Trimming pared 8 bases from V and 2 bases from J, leaving 16 bases between.

V usage is TRBV7-2 and J usage is TRBJ2-1; 7 positions match TRBD2. The J segment lost 3 bases and the V segment lost 5 bases, leaving 10 bases of the junction unmatched. This CDR3 region has 16 residues. The V gene's germline CDR1 is SGHTA and CDR2 FQGNSA. The CDR3 loop reads CASSIYTSALYNEQFF. CDR3 DNA sequence: TGTGCCAGCAGCATATATACTAGCGCTCTCTACAATGAGCAGTTCTTC.

This sequence joins TRBV18 and TRBJ2-5; 9 positions agree with TRBD2. The CDR3 has 15 residues. The V gene end was trimmed by 3 bases and the J gene end by 5 bases; junction bases not matched to a gene: 7. From germline, CDR1 is KGHSH and CDR2 LQKENI. The CDR3 sequence: CASSPRVAGDETQYF. The CDR3 coding sequence is TGTGCCAGCTCACCGAGGGTAGCGGGAGATGAGACCCAGTACTTC.

J is TRBJ1-2 and V is TRBV4-3, with D maybe TRBD1 (5 bases). V lost 4 bases and J lost 3, with 12 bases in between. The CDR3 covers 14 residues. Germline CDR1 LGHNA, CDR2 YSLEER. The CDR3 nucleotides read TGCGCCAGCAGCCGCAGGGTTGGGGACTATGGCTACACCTTC. This encodes CASSRRVGDYGYTF.

The chain links TRBV5-1 to TRBJ1-1, with D maybe TRBD1 (5 bases). The CDR3 has 15 amino acids. CDR1 SGHRS and CDR2 YFSETQ come from the germline V gene. V was cut by 0 bases and J by 4 bases, with 13 bases left in between. The CDR3 is CASSLGYGGTTEAFF. The CDR3 DNA is TGCGCCAGCAGCTTGGGTTATGGGGGGACCACTGAAGCTTTCTTT.

The genes are TRBV11-1 and TRBJ2-1; D is ambiguous. With 5 bases removed from V and 8 bases from J, the gap between germline ends came to 16 bases. Germline V gene lookup returns CDR1 SGHAT and CDR2 FQDESV (reference sequence). The CDR3 length is 14 residues. The CDR3: CASSPDTYDDEQFF. The CDR3 DNA is TGTGCCAGCAGCCCAGACACCTACGACGATGAGCAGTTCTTC. The full variable domain, with the rest looked up from reference TRBV11-1 and TRBJ2-1, is EAEVAQSPRYKITEKSQAVAFWCDPISGHATLYWYRQILGQGPELLVQFQDESVVDDSQLPKDRFSAERLKGVDSTLKIQPAELGDSAMYLCASSPDTYDDEQFFGPGTRLTVL.

The chain uses TRBV5-8 and TRBJ2-5; D is undetermined. Deletions cut 0 bases from V and 2 bases from J, with 11 bases between. The CDR3 loop spans 15 amino acids. Germline V gene sequence: CDR1 SGHTS, CDR2 YDEGEE. In nucleotides, the CDR3 is TGTGCCAGCAGCTTGGCGGCCCCCGGGCAAGAGACCCAGTACTTC. Residues: CASSLAAPGQETQYF.

The chain is built from TRBV9 and TRBJ2-3, with TRBD2 as a possible D gene (5 bases). Germline V gene data show CDR1 as SGDLS and CDR2 as YYNGEE. V was shortened by 0 bases and J by 0 bases, with 23 bases between the two germline ends. This CDR3 region has 20 residues. The CDR3 is CASSVEIAKREEASTDTQYF. CDR3 nucleotides: TGTGCCAGCAGCGTAGAGATAGCGAAGAGAGAAGAGGCTAGCACAGATACGCAGTATTTT. The variable domain in full, completed from reference TRBV9 and TRBJ2-3, reads DSGVTQTPKHLITATGQRVTLRCSPRSGDLSVYWYQQSLDQGLQFLIQYYNGEERAKGNILERFSAQQFPDLHSELNLSSLELGDSALYFCASSVEIAKREEASTDTQYFGPGTRLTVL.

This clone was detected a few times. The chain links TRBV6-5 to TRBJ1-2; 8 positions match TRBD1. Germline lookup yields CDR1 MNHEY and CDR2 SVGAGI. This CDR3 comprises 15 residues. Trimming took 0 bases from V and 11 from J; bases not matched to a gene: 11. The CDR3 loop reads CASSYSAQGARRYTF. In DNA form, the CDR3 reads TGTGCCAGCAGTTACTCGGCGCAGGGGGCGCGGAGGTACACCTTC.

V usage is TRBV29-1 and J usage is TRBJ2-2; D unclear. The germline V gene has CDR1 SQVTM and CDR2 ANQGSEA. This CDR3 has 12 residues. With 6 bases removed from V and 6 bases from J, the gap between germline ends came to 11 bases. CDR3 in amino acids: CSVRTNPGELFF. The CDR3 nucleotides are TGCAGCGTGCGAACAAACCCCGGGGAGCTGTTTTTT.

This rearrangement joins TRBV5-1 to TRBJ2-1; 14 bases map to TRBD2. The germline V gene encodes CDR1 SGHRS and CDR2 YFSETQ. V trimming: 3 bases; J trimming: 6 bases; junction bases outside the gene matches: 20. The CDR3 sequence is 21 residues long. CDR3 DNA: TGCGCCAGCAGCTCGCGGGGGGGACTAGCGGGAGCGGGAGCGTTCCCCAATGAGCAGTTCTTC. Its translation is CASSSRGGLAGAGAFPNEQFF. The complete variable domain, with remaining parts taken from reference TRBV5-1 and TRBJ2-1, reads KAGVTQTPRYLIKTRGQQVTLSCSPISGHRSVSWYQQTPGQGLQFLFEYFSETQRNKGNFPGRFSGRQFSNSRSEMNVSTLELGDSALYLCASSSRGGLAGAGAFPNEQFFGPGTRLTVL.

A word on this clone: The sample has other DNA sequences that encode this CDR3 too. The genes are TRBV29-1 and TRBJ1-2; possible D gene TRBD1, 6 bases. Trimming left V 6 bases short and J 8 bases short, with 10 bases between. Germline CDR1 SQVTM, CDR2 ANQGSEA. The CDR3 sequence is 10 residues long. The DNA of the CDR3 is TGCAGCGTAGAAACAGGGGGCTACACCTTC. This encodes CSVETGGYTF.

V and J are TRBV7-9 and TRBJ1-4, with 8 bases fitting TRBD1. The CDR3 contains 15 residues. J gave up 5 bases and V 5 bases, and 7 bases lay outside the gene matches. From germline, CDR1 is SEHNR and CDR2 FQNEAQ (reference sequence). In DNA form, the CDR3 reads TGTGCCAGCAGCCCGTCCGGGACAGGCAATGAAAAACTGTTTTTT. This codes for CASSPSGTGNEKLFF.

V and J are TRBV7-9 and TRBJ2-5; 7 positions agree with TRBD2. This CDR3 has 16 residues. Germline CDR1 and CDR2: SEHNR and FQNEAQ (reference sequence). V lost 3 bases and J lost 4; bases outside the gene matches: 11. For the CDR3, the DNA is TGTGCCAGCAGCTTCCAGGGCGGTAGCGGGTTAGAGACCCAGTACTTC. It is translated as CASSFQGGSGLETQYF.

The rearrangement joins TRBV9 to TRBJ2-6; a weak D match, TRBD2 (5 bases). Germline assignment: CDR1 SGDLS and CDR2 YYNGEE. The CDR3 totals 18 residues. V was clipped by 4 bases and J by 1 base, with 18 bases between them. CDR3 sequence: CASSPRSFTSSGANVLTF. The CDR3 region has the DNA TGTGCCAGCAGCCCTCGGTCCTTCACTAGTTCTGGGGCCAACGTCCTGACTTTC.

The chain links TRBV4-2 to TRBJ1-5; 8 bases match TRBD1. The V and J ends lost 0 bases and 6 bases, in that order; junction bases with no gene match: 7. The CDR3 is 16 amino acids. The V gene's germline CDR1 is LGHNA and CDR2 YNFKEQ. The CDR3 DNA sequence: TGTGCCAGCAGCCAAGATGGGGGACAGGTGGGTCAGCCCCAGCATTTT. This codes for CASSQDGGQVGQPQHF.